Below are 8 T cell receptor beta chains sequenced from a single sample in a study of cytomegalovirus exposure and HLA in healthy donors. Researchers ran the PCR with 60 Vbeta and 13 Jbeta primers. Sequencing was performed with immunoSEQ multiplex PCR; in TCRdb, only in-frame clones are kept and a portion is missing. The sample contains 120,000 or so clones, 65% to 75% of which appear only once. The sequencing input was PBMCs. These receptors originate from a man aged 40-50 years in good health and CMV-seropositive.

The chain has TRBV7-2 and TRBJ2-1, with 15 bases that match TRBD2. Trimming cost V 5 bases and J 7 bases; bases outside gene matches: 6. The CDR3 length is 16 residues. Germline CDR1 SGHTA, CDR2 FQGNSA. The CDR3 sequence is CASSPAGTSGRNEQFF. The CDR3 DNA is TGTGCCAGCAGCCCCGCCGGGACTAGCGGGAGGAATGAGCAGTTCTTC.

The gene calls are TRBV2 and TRBJ2-6; a possible D gene is TRBD1 (6 bases). Trimming took off 7 bases at V and 0 bases at J, with 19 bases between the two ends. This CDR3 has 18 residues. The germline V gene has CDR1 SNHLY and CDR2 FYNNEI. CDR3 loop: CASTTPTQGISGANVLTF. DNA for the CDR3: TGTGCCAGCACTACGCCTACACAGGGCATCTCTGGGGCCAACGTCCTGACTTTC.

The gene calls are TRBV4-3 and TRBJ2-5; D perhaps matches TRBD2 (6 bases). This CDR3 has 14 amino acids. Germline V gene data show CDR1 as LGHNA and CDR2 as YSLEER. V lost 0 bases and J lost 5, with 10 bases in between. CDR3 DNA sequence: TGCGCCAGCAGCCAAGATTTCGGGGGTGAGACCCAGTACTTC. Amino acid sequence: CASSQDFGGETQYF.

This clone occurred once. This chain uses TRBV19 with TRBJ2-7; D is unresolved. The germline V and J ends were trimmed by 3 bases and 6 bases, with 9 bases remaining between them. CDR1 LNHDA and CDR2 SQIVND come from the germline V gene (reference sequence). The CDR3 totals 12 residues. For the CDR3, the DNA is TGTGCCAGTAGTATCGGAGCATCCGAGCAGTACTTC. As protein: CASSIGASEQYF.

The chain employs TRBV7-3 and TRBJ2-1; the match to TRBD1 covers 9 bases. In germline, CDR1 is SGHTA, CDR2 FQGTGA. CDR3 length equals 13 residues. V lost 3 bases and J lost 10; bases outside the gene matches: 4. The CDR3 bases are TGTGCCAGCAGCTTGTTAACAGGGGGCGAGCAGTTCTTC. Translated, it gives CASSLLTGGEQFF.

Comments on this clone: This sample includes further DNA sequences coding for the same CDR3. This rearrangement joins TRBV11-2 to TRBJ1-5; possible D gene TRBD1, 5 bases. The CDR3 is made up of 15 amino acids. Trimming cost V 0 bases and J 2 bases, with 8 bases left between them. Germline loops: CDR1 SGHAT, CDR2 FQNNGV. CDR3 in amino acids: CASSLDRGGNQPQHF. The DNA of the CDR3 is TGTGCCAGCAGCTTAGATCGGGGGGGCAATCAGCCCCAGCATTTT.

The V and J genes are TRBV7-9 and TRBJ1-2, with TRBD1 identical over 9 bases. This CDR3 region has 15 residues. In germline, CDR1 is SEHNR, CDR2 FQNEAQ (reference sequence). With 6 bases clipped from V and 4 bases from J, the junction kept 9 bases outside the gene matches. CDR3 residues: CASRKEGGQGYGYTF. CDR3 bases: TGTGCCAGCAGAAAAGAGGGGGGACAGGGCTATGGCTACACCTTC. Using reference TRBV7-9 and TRBJ1-2 for the parts outside the CDR3, the full variable domain is DTGVSQNPRHKITKRGQNVTFRCDPISEHNRLYWYRQTLGQGPEFLTYFQNEAQLEKSRLLSDRFSAERPKGSFSTLEIQRTEQGDSAMYLCASRKEGGQGYGYTFGSGTRLTVV.

V and J are TRBV6-6 and TRBJ1-2, with 9 nucleotides matching TRBD1. Germline CDR1 and CDR2: MNHNY and SVGAGI (reference sequence). V was pared by 5 bases and J by 7 bases, with 5 bases of the junction left unmatched. The CDR3 totals 13 residues. The CDR3 DNA is TGTGCCAGCAGTGACCGGGACAGGGCTGGCTACACCTTC. It specifies CASSDRDRAGYTF.